These 23 T cell receptor beta chains originate from one sample sequenced in a study of shared clonotypes between healthy human individuals. The repertoire was sequenced with immunoSEQ multiplex PCR; TCRdb's copy has only in-frame clones and lacks some. The table records fewer than 550,000 clones, 60% to 80% of them present only once. What was sequenced was PBMCs. These receptor sequences come from a woman aged 40 to 50 in good health. Some clones in this sample may be carry-over from other donors' samples.

This chain connects TRBV29-1 to TRBJ2-3; 7 bases align to TRBD1. V lost 4 bases, J lost 0 bases, and 1 base stayed unmatched. CDR3 size: 13 residues. Germline CDR1 is SQVTM and CDR2 is ANQGSEA. CDR3 in amino acids: CSVVQGSTDTQYF. Here the CDR3 DNA reads TGCAGCGTTGTACAGGGGAGCACAGATACGCAGTATTTT.

This chain connects TRBV27 to TRBJ2-2, with D perhaps TRBD1 or TRBD2 (7 bases each). This CDR3 has 18 amino acids. Germline V gene sequence: CDR1 MNHEY, CDR2 SMNVEV (reference sequence). Between the trimmed V and J ends, which lost 2 bases and 6 bases, there was a span of 22 bases. The DNA for the CDR3 is TGTGCCAGCAGTTTAGGTCGTCAGGGGGGGGCCCCCTCCGGGGAGCTGTTTTTT. This gives the protein CASSLGRQGGAPSGELFF.

In this sample, this clone turned up many times. The chain links TRBV7-6 to TRBJ2-3; 7 bases fit TRBD1. J was trimmed by 6 bases and V by 0 bases; bases with no gene match: 9. Germline V gene lookup returns CDR1 SGHVS and CDR2 FNYEAQ. The CDR3 runs 16 residues. The CDR3 region is CASSLARRQGEDTQYF. Written as DNA, the CDR3 is TGTGCCAGCAGCTTAGCGCGGAGACAGGGTGAGGATACGCAGTATTTT.

This clone has just a few counts. The genes are TRBV5-4 and TRBJ2-7; TRBD2 is a possible D gene (5 bases). Germline CDR1 and CDR2: SGHNT and YYREEE (reference sequence). The ends were cut back, 4 bases at V and 5 bases at J, with 16 bases in the middle. This CDR3 is built from 14 residues. CDR3 bases: TGTGCCAGCAGCCCTAGGACTGGCGGTGACGAGCAGTACTTC. It specifies CASSPRTGGDEQYF. The whole variable domain, filled in from reference TRBV5-4 and TRBJ2-7, reads ETGVTQSPTHLIKTRGQQVTLRCSSQSGHNTVSWYQQALGQGPQFIFQYYREEENGRGNFPPRFSGLQFPNYSSELNVNALELDDSALYLCASSPRTGGDEQYFGPGTRLTVT.

The chain has TRBV7-2 and TRBJ2-3; 16 bases match TRBD2. CDR1 and CDR2 (germline): SGHTA, FQGNSA. The ends lost 4 bases at V and 4 bases at J; junction bases unmatched: 8. CDR3 length: 18 residues. DNA of the CDR3: TGTGCCAGCAGCTCACCCCCCGGGACTAGCGGGAGGGCAGATACGCAGTATTTT. This encodes CASSSPPGTSGRADTQYF.

The J gene is TRBJ1-2, the V gene TRBV28; 9 bases align to TRBD1. Trimming removed 1 base from V and 6 bases from J; junction bases left unmatched: 3. The CDR3 is 14 amino acids. The germline CDR1 and CDR2 sequences are MDHEN and SYDVKM. In nucleotides, the CDR3 is TGTGCCAGCAGTTTATCACAGGGGGCGCATGGCTACACCTTC. Translation: CASSLSQGAHGYTF.

J is TRBJ2-7 and V is TRBV5-1; the D gene is possibly TRBD1 (6 bases). Germline V gives CDR1 SGHRS, CDR2 YFSETQ. CDR3 length: 13 residues. V shed 4 bases and J shed 3 bases, with 11 bases lying between them. CDR3 sequence: CASSRPDSYEQYF. CDR3 bases: TGCGCCAGCAGCCGTCCGGACAGCTACGAGCAGTACTTC. Based on the CDR3 plus reference TRBV5-1 and TRBJ2-7, the full variable domain is KAGVTQTPRYLIKTRGQQVTLSCSPISGHRSVSWYQQTPGQGLQFLFEYFSETQRNKGNFPGRFSGRQFSNSRSEMNVSTLELGDSALYLCASSRPDSYEQYFGPGTRLTVT.

The V gene is TRBV2, the J gene TRBJ2-5; no clear D. The length of the CDR3 is 13 residues. V lost 4 bases and J lost 7, with 13 bases in between. The germline V gene encodes CDR1 SNHLY and CDR2 FYNNEI. In DNA form, the CDR3 reads TGTGCCAGCAGTGCTGTAGGGTCGGGGACCCAGTACTTC. This translates into CASSAVGSGTQYF.

This chain joins TRBV18 and TRBJ2-1, with D hard to call. CDR1 and CDR2 (germline): KGHSH, LQKENI. The V gene lost 3 bases and the J gene lost 5 bases, with 14 bases spanning the gap. This CDR3 contains 15 residues. CDR3 DNA sequence: TGTGCCAGCTCACCTGGGCGAGCTGGTGACAATGAGCAGTTCTTC. The encoded protein is CASSPGRAGDNEQFF.

V and J are TRBV29-1 and TRBJ2-7, with D perhaps TRBD1 (5 bases). Per the germline V gene, CDR1 is SQVTM and CDR2 is ANQGSEA. CDR3 length equals 13 residues. V gave up 4 bases and J gave up 3 bases, with 13 bases separating them. The chain's CDR3 is CSVGGVGFYEQYF. In nucleotides, the CDR3 is TGCAGCGTTGGGGGCGTGGGTTTCTACGAGCAGTACTTC.

The CDR3 DNA sequence: TGTGCCAGCAGTTCCACGGGCACTGAAGCTTTCTTT. Protein: CASSSTGTEAFF. This chain joins TRBV6-1 and TRBJ1-1, with D unresolved. Germline V gene sequence: CDR1 MNHNS, CDR2 SASEGT. The CDR3 contains 12 residues. V gave up 5 bases and J gave up 4 bases, with 8 bases separating them.

Concerning this clone: At one of its ends the junction is not consistent with the germline gene, which may arise from a read error. The chain has TRBV7-7 and TRBJ2-1; TRBD2 matches at 9 bases. The CDR3 runs 15 residues. Germline assignment: CDR1 SSHAT and CDR2 FNYEAQ (reference sequence). The CDR3 spells CASSPGLAESNEQFF. CDR3 coding DNA: TGTGCTAGCAGCCCGGGACTAGCCGAATCCAATGAGCAGTTCTTC.

This sequence joins TRBV18 and TRBJ1-5; 8 bases match TRBD1. Germline loops: CDR1 KGHSH, CDR2 LQKENI. After removal of 4 bases from V and 6 bases from J, the junction contained 11 bases not matched to a gene. The CDR3 consists of 16 residues. CDR3 amino acids: CASSQLGQGSAQPQHF. The DNA of the CDR3 is TGTGCCAGCTCACAGCTAGGACAGGGCAGCGCTCAGCCCCAGCATTTT.

The chain employs TRBV5-1 and TRBJ2-1, with 7 bases lining up with TRBD1. This CDR3 has 15 residues. The V segment lost 3 bases and the J segment 6 bases; nucleotides outside the gene matches: 9. Germline CDR1 SGHRS, CDR2 YFSETQ. The CDR3 reads CASSSYRGSPNEQFF. CDR3 bases: TGCGCCAGCAGCTCCTACAGGGGAAGTCCCAATGAGCAGTTCTTC.

This clone was seen only once. This chain links TRBV18 with TRBJ2-5; 7 bases are a match to TRBD1. The CDR3 runs to 14 residues. Germline values: CDR1 KGHSH, CDR2 LQKENI. Trimming cost V 8 bases and J 2 bases; bases outside gene matches: 8. The CDR3 nucleotides read TGTGCCAGCCATTGGGACAGCCTACAAGAGACCCAGTACTTC. Translated: CASHWDSLQETQYF.

The rearrangement uses TRBV5-1 and TRBJ2-3; D may be TRBD2 (5 bases). CDR1 SGHRS and CDR2 YFSETQ come from the germline V gene. The CDR3 covers 17 residues. V lost 0 bases and J 2 bases, leaving 16 bases between the germline ends. For the CDR3, the DNA is TGCGCCAGCAGCTTGGTGGCTGGCAGCGGAGACACAGATACGCAGTATTTT. Its protein product is CASSLVAGSGDTDTQYF.

The J gene is TRBJ1-3, the V gene TRBV7-2, with D possibly matching TRBD1 (6 bases). Germline values: CDR1 SGHTA, CDR2 FQGNSA. V lost 0 bases and J lost 2, with 11 bases in between. This CDR3 is 16 amino acids long. The CDR3 DNA reads as TGTGCCAGCAGCTTAGCGCCCACAGGGACTGGAAACACCATATATTTT. It is translated as CASSLAPTGTGNTIYF.

The chain couples TRBV5-1 to TRBJ2-7, with D possibly matching TRBD1 (6 bases). The CDR3 spans 15 residues. CDR1 and CDR2 (germline): SGHRS, YFSETQ. Trimming pared 4 bases from V and 2 bases from J, leaving 16 bases between. The CDR3 DNA follows: TGCGCCAGCAGCGGGGGCGGACAAAGAGCCTACGAGCAGTACTTC. Its protein product is CASSGGGQRAYEQYF.

V and J are TRBV28 and TRBJ2-2; 9 bases line up with TRBD2. V trimming: 6 bases; J trimming: 6 bases; junction bases outside the gene matches: 17. Germline CDR1 is MDHEN and CDR2 is SYDVKM. The CDR3 totals 18 residues. The DNA of the CDR3 is TGTGCCAGCAGCCAAAGAAGTTGGCGGGAGGGCCTACCCGGGGAGCTGTTTTTT. Its translation is CASSQRSWREGLPGELFF.

The J gene is TRBJ2-7, the V gene TRBV10-3; TRBD1 is a possible D gene (6 bases). The CDR3 is 17 residues long. V lost 3 bases to trimming and J lost 0 bases, with 18 bases between them. The V gene's germline CDR1 is ENHRY and CDR2 SYGVKD. CDR3 in amino acids: CAISDPGTSPISYEQYF. The CDR3, as DNA: TGTGCCATCAGTGACCCGGGGACATCACCGATCTCCTACGAGCAGTACTTC.

The chain joins TRBV11-2 to TRBJ2-7; the D is unclear. Trimming took 0 bases from V and 3 from J, leaving 9 bases between them. Germline lookup yields CDR1 SGHAT and CDR2 FQNNGV. This CDR3 has 14 amino acids. The CDR3 DNA reads as TGTGCCAGCAGCTTAGACCGGTTAGTCTACGAGCAGTACTTC. The encoded protein is CASSLDRLVYEQYF.

The chain employs TRBV29-1 and TRBJ2-5, with a possible D match to TRBD2 (5 bases). Germline CDR1 and CDR2: SQVTM and ANQGSEA. V lost 2 bases, J lost 2 bases, and 12 bases lay in between. The CDR3 runs 14 residues. The CDR3 region has the DNA TGCAGCGTTGAAATATCTAGCACTCAAGAGACCCAGTACTTC. Its translation is CSVEISSTQETQYF.

The chain recombines TRBV7-9 with TRBJ1-1; D gene unclear. V was clipped by 1 base and J by 5 bases, with 11 bases between them. This CDR3 spans 14 amino acids. Germline-derived CDR1 and CDR2 are SEHNR and FQNEAQ (reference sequence). Here the CDR3 DNA reads TGTGCCAGCAGCTTAGGGATGGGCGGAACTGAAGCTTTCTTT. Protein: CASSLGMGGTEAFF. Complete variable domain (other parts from reference TRBV7-9 and TRBJ1-1): DTGVSQNPRHKITKRGQNVTFRCDPISEHNRLYWYRQTLGQGPEFLTYFQNEAQLEKSRLLSDRFSAERPKGSFSTLEIQRTEQGDSAMYLCASSLGMGGTEAFFGQGTRLTVV.